At least ten counts were recorded for the clone carrying this TCR beta chain. Its antigen remains unknown. Genomic DNA acted as the template from which TCR beta VDJ combination and CDR3 sequence profiling were carried out. TCRdb reprocessed the reads with MiXCR, giving one entry per CDR3 protein. The sample carries more than 95,000 distinct CDR3 sequences, approximately 40% recorded once. Looked up from germline, CDR1 is SGHTA and CDR2 is FQGNSA. V dropped 5 bases and J dropped 5 bases, with 15 bases sitting between them. The CDR3 spans 14 residues. The data were taken from a study of CD8+CD57+ T cells in acquired aplastic anemia. Overall study context: Sorted cells (CD4+ and CD8+) yielded DNA amounts that averaged approximately 3.1 ug.

All sequencing subjects had displayed CD8+CD57+ cell expansion on flow cytometry. Every patient presented with severe acquired aplastic anemia. Study results and caveats: Patients and healthy controls showed no significant CD8+ Simpson's diversity difference. There were over 25 CD8+ CDR3 sequences that occurred in both patients and controls.

The chain combines TRBV7-2 with TRBJ1-1, with D uncertain. Sequenced input: sorted CD4+, CD8+, or CD8+CD57+ T cells (not recorded which) from PBMCs. The source is a human donor with aplastic anemia. The CDR3: CASSPQSMGTEAFF. In nucleotides, the CDR3 is TGTGCCAGCAGCCCCCAATCCATGGGAACTGAAGCTTTCTTT.